This TCR beta chain appears in the sequencing data of a study of cytomegalovirus exposure and HLA in healthy donors. As concerns this clone: Its antigen remains unknown.

Broader study findings: With later analysis, a missense DCLRE1C variant became linked to TCR beta V- and J-gene trimming. Follow-up analysis seemed to connect common viral pathogens with several of the most significant clusters identified.

Each donor was healthy, and each was a bone marrow donor. The CDR3 runs 14 residues. With 5 bases removed from V and 4 bases from J, the gap between germline ends came to 13 bases. Germline CDR1 is SEHNR and CDR2 is FQNEAQ (reference sequence). The PCR contained 60 Vbeta and 13 Jbeta primers. Assay used: immunoSEQ multiplex PCR; TCRdb lists only in-frame clones, some missing. The profile shows about 150,000 clones, approximately 73% of them singletons. The sequence was obtained from a woman between 18 and 30 years old in good health and CMV-seronegative. The specimen was PBMCs. The rearrangement links TRBV7-9 to TRBJ2-3; D unresolved. CDR3 protein: CASSPSPKPDTQYF. The CDR3 DNA follows: TGTGCCAGCAGCCCGAGTCCCAAGCCAGATACGCAGTATTTT.